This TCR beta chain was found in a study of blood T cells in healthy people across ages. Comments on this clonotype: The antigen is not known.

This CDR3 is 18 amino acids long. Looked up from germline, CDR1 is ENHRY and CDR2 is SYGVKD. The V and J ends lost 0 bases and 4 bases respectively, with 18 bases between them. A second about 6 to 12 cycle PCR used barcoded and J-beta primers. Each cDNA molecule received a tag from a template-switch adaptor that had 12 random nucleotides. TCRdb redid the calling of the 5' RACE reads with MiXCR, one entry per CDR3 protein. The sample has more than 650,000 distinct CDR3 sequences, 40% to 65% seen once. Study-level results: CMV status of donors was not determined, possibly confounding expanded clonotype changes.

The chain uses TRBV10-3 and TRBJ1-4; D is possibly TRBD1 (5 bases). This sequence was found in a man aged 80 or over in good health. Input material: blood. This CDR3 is CAISESRGAYPHNEKLFF. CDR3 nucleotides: TGTGCCATCAGTGAGTCGAGGGGCGCCTACCCACATAATGAAAAACTGTTTTTT.